The rows below give T cell receptor beta chains drawn from one sample of a study of a mutant IDH1 vaccine in newly diagnosed glioma. The antigens these receptors bind are not known. TCRdb's table, derived via immunoSEQ multiplex PCR, lists solely in-frame clones and lacks some. The sample contains some 80,000 clones, roughly 85% of which appear only once. This specimen was PBMCs, taken from a glioma patient whose treatment included an IDH1 peptide vaccine. These receptor sequences come from a woman aged 45-65 years with glioma. Each CDR3 is given with its conserved first and last residue. Only part of the rows carry a size: once, few, many, or a class if the clone is expanded.

j_gene: TRBJ2-2
v_gene: TRBV7-3
len: 19
abundance: -
CDR3aa: CASSLTIAGAGGNTGELFF

j_gene: TRBJ2-3
v_gene: TRBV7-9
len: 13
abundance: -
CDR3aa: CASRLGYPDTQYF

j_gene: TRBJ2-5
v_gene: TRBV5-1
len: 14
abundance: -
CDR3aa: CASSRGGVEETQYF

j_gene: TRBJ1-1
v_gene: TRBV10-3
len: 13
abundance: -
CDR3aa: CAISQSENTEAFF

j_gene: TRBJ2-5
v_gene: TRBV19
len: 17
abundance: -
CDR3aa: CASSTSLAGATQETQYF

j_gene: TRBJ2-7
v_gene: TRBV7-9
len: 12
abundance: -
CDR3aa: CASSLAIQGQYF

j_gene: TRBJ1-5
v_gene: TRBV30
len: 13
abundance: -
CDR3aa: CACARESNQPQHF

j_gene: TRBJ2-5
v_gene: TRBV18
len: 14
abundance: once
CDR3aa: CASSPPRVRETQYF

j_gene: TRBJ2-5
v_gene: TRBV27
len: 13
abundance: -
CDR3aa: CASAGTPKETQYF

j_gene: TRBJ1-1
v_gene: TRBV28
len: 15
abundance: -
CDR3aa: CASSSIGEADTEAFF

j_gene: TRBJ2-7
v_gene: TRBV6-5
len: 14
abundance: once
CDR3aa: CASSVGTGTYEQYF

j_gene: TRBJ2-1
v_gene: TRBV7-8
len: 16
abundance: -
CDR3aa: CASSLRSSGIYNEQFF

j_gene: TRBJ2-7
v_gene: TRBV9
len: 15
abundance: -
CDR3aa: CASSVGVGGADEQYF

j_gene: TRBJ1-1
v_gene: TRBV27
len: 14
abundance: -
CDR3aa: CASSLGAGGTEAFF

j_gene: TRBJ2-5
v_gene: TRBV7-2
len: 14
abundance: -
CDR3aa: CASSLDRAQETQYF

j_gene: TRBJ1-5
v_gene: TRBV19
len: 15
abundance: few
CDR3aa: CASTLEGESNQPQHF